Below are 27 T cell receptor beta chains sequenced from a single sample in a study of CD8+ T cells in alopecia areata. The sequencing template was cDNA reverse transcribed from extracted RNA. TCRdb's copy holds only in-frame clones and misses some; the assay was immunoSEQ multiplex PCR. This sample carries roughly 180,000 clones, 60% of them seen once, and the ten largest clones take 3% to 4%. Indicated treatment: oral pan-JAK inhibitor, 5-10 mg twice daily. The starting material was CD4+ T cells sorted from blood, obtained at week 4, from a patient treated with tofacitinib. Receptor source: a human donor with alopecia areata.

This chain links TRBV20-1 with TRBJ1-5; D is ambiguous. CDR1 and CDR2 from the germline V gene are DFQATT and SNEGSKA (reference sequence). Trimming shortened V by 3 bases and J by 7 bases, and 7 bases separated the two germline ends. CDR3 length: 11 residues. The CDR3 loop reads CSASSGQPQHF. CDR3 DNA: TGCAGTGCTAGTTCCGGGCAGCCCCAGCATTTT.

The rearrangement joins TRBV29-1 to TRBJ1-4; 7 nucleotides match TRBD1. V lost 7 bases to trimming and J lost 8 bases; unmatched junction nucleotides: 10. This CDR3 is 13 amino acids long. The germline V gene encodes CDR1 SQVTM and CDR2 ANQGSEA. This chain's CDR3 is CSARQGRREKLFF. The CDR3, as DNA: TGCAGCGCGAGACAGGGACGTCGCGAAAAACTGTTTTTT.

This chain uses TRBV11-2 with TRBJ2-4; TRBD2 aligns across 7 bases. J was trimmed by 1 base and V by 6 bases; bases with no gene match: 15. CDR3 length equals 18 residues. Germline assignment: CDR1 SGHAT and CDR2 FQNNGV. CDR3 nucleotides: TGTGCCAGCAGTCCAATAGCGGGTCCTAAAGGGGCCAAAAACATTCAGTACTTC. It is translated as CASSPIAGPKGAKNIQYF.

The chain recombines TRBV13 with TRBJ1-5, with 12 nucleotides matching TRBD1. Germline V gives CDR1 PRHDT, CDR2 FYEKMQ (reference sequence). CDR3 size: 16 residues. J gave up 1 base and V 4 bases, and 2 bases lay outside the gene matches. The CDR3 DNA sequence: TGTGCCAGCAGCTCCGGGACAGGGGGCAGCAATCAGCCCCAGCATTTT. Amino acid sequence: CASSSGTGGSNQPQHF.

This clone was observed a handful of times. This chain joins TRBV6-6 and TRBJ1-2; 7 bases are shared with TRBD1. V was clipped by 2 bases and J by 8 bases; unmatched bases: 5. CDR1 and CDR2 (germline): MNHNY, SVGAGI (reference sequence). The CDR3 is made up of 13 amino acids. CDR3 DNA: TGTGCCAGCAGTTACACGGCGACAGGGGGCTACACCTTC. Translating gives CASSYTATGGYTF.

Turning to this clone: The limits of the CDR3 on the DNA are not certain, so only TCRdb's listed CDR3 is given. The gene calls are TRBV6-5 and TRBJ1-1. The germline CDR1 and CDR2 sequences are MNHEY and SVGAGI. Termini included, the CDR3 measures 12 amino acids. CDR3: CASSTSNTEAFF.

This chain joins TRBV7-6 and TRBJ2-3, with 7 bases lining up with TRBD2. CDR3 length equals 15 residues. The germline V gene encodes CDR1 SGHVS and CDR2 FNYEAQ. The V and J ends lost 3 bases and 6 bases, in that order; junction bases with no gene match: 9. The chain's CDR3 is CASSFTGGRWDTQYF. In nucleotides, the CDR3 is TGTGCCAGCAGCTTTACGGGGGGACGATGGGATACGCAGTATTTT.

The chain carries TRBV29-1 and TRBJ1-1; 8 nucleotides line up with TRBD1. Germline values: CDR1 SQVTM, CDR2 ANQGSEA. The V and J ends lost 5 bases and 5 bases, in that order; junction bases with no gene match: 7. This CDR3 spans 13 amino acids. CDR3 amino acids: CSVSQGALTEAFF. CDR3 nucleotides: TGCAGCGTTTCTCAGGGGGCGCTAACTGAAGCTTTCTTT.

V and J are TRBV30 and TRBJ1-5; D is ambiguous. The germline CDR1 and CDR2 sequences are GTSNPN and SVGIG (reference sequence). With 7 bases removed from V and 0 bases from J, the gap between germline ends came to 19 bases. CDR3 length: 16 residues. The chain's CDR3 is CASDYAEINSNQPQHF. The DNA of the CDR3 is TGTGCCTCGGACTATGCAGAGATTAATAGCAATCAGCCCCAGCATTTT.

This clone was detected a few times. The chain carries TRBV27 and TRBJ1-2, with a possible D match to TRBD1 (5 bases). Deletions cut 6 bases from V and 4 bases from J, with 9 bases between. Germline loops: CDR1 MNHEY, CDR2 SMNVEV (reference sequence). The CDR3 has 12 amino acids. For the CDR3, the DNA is TGTGCCAGCAGGGGGCTTGGCTATGGCTACACCTTC. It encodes CASRGLGYGYTF.

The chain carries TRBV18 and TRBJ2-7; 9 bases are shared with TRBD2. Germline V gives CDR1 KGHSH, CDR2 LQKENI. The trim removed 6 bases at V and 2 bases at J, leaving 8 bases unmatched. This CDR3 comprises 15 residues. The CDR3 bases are TGTGCCAGCTCCCCCAATAGCGGGGGCCCCTACGAGCAGTACTTC. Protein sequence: CASSPNSGGPYEQYF.

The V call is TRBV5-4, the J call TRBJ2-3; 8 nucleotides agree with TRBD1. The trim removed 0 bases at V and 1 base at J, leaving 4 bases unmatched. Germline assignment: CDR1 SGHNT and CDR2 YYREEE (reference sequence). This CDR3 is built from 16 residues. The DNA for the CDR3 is TGTGCCAGCAGCTTGGCCGGGACAGGCGGCACAGATACGCAGTATTTT. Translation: CASSLAGTGGTDTQYF.

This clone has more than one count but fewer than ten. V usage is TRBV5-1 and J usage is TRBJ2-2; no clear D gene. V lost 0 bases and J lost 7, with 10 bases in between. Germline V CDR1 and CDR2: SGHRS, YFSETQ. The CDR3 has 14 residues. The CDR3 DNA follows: TGCGCCAGCAGCTTGGCCGAAGGATACGGGGAGCTGTTTTTT. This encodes CASSLAEGYGELFF.

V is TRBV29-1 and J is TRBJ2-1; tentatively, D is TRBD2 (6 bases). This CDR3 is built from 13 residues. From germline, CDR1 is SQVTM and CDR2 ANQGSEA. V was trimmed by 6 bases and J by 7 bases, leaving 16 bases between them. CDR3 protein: CSVALARGNEQFF. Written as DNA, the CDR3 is TGCAGCGTGGCCCTCGCCCGGGGGAATGAGCAGTTCTTC.

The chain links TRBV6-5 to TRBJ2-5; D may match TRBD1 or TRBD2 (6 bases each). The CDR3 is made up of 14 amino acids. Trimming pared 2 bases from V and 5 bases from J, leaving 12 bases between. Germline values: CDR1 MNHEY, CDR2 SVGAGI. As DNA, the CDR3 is TGTGCCAGCAGTTACGGTCACGGGGGCGAGACCCAGTACTTC. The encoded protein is CASSYGHGGETQYF.

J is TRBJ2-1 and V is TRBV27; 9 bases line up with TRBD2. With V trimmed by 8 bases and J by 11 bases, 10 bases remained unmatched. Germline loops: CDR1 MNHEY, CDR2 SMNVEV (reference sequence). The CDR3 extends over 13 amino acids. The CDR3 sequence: CASHLRGGSQQFF. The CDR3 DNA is TGTGCCAGCCATTTGCGGGGGGGCTCTCAGCAGTTCTTC.

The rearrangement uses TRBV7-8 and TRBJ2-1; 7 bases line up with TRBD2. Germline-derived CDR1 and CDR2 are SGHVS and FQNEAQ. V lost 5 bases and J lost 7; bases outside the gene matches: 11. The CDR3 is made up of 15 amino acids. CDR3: CASSPQGSGLNEQFF. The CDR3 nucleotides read TGTGCCAGCAGCCCCCAGGGTAGCGGGCTAAATGAGCAGTTCTTC. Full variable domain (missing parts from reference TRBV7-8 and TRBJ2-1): GAGVSQSPRYKVAKRGQDVALRCDPISGHVSLFWYQQALGQGPEFLTYFQNEAQLDKSGLPSDRFFAERPEGSVSTLKIQRTQQEDSAVYLCASSPQGSGLNEQFFGPGTRLTVL.

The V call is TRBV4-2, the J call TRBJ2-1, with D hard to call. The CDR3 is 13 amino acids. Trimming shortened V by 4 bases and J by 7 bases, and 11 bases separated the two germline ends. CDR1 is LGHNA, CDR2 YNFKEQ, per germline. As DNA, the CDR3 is TGTGCCAGCAGCCCCGCCCCCGAGAATGAGCAGTTCTTC. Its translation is CASSPAPENEQFF.

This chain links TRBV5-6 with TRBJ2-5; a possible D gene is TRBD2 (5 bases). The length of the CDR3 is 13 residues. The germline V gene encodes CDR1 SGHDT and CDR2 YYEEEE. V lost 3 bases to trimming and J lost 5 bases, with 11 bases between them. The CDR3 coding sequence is TGTGCCAGCAGCTACACTAGATTGGAGACCCAGTACTTC. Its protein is CASSYTRLETQYF.

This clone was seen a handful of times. The CDR3 nucleotides read TGTGCCATCAGTGGCCAAAGGGACAGCCACAATCAGCCCCAGCATTTT. Translation: CAISGQRDSHNQPQHF. The rearrangement uses TRBV10-3 and TRBJ1-5; 7 bases are a match to TRBD1. Germline CDR1 reads ENHRY; CDR2 reads SYGVKD. Trimming took 4 bases from V and 3 from J; bases not matched to a gene: 9. This CDR3 contains 16 residues.

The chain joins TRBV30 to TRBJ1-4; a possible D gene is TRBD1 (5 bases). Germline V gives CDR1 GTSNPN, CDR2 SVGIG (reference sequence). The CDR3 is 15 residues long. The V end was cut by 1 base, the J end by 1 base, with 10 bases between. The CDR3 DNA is TGTGCCTGGAGTGAGCCAGGGAGAACTAATGAAAAACTGTTTTTT. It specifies CAWSEPGRTNEKLFF.

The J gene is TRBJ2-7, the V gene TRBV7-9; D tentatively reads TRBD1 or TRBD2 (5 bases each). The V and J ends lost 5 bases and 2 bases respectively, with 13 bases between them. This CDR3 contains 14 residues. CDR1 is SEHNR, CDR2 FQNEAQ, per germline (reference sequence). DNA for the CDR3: TGTGCCAGCAGCGCTCCGGGACCGGCCTACGAGCAGTACTTC. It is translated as CASSAPGPAYEQYF.

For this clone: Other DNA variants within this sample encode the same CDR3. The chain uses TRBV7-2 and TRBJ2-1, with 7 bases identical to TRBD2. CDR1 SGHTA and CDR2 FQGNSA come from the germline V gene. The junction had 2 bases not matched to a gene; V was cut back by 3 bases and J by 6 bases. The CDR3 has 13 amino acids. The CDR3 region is CASSLSGGNEQFF. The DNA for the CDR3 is TGTGCCAGCAGCTTGTCGGGGGGCAATGAGCAGTTCTTC.

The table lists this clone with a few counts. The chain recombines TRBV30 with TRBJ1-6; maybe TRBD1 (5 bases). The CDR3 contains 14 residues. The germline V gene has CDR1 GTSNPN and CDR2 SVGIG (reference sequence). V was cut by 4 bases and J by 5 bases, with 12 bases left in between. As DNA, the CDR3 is TGTGCCTGGACCGCAGACAGAAATAATTCACCCCTCCACTTT. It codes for CAWTADRNNSPLHF.

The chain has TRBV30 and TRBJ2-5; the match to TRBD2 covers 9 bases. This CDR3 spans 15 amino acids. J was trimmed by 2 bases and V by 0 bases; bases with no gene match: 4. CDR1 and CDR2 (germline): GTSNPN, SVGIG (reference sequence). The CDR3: CAWSVSSGTQETQYF. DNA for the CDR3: TGTGCCTGGAGTGTGTCTAGCGGGACTCAAGAGACCCAGTACTTC.

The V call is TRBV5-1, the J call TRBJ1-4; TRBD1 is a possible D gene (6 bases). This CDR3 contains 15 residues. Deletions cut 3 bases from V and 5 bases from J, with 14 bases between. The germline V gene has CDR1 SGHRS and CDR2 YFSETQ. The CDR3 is CASSSLGRGNEKLFF. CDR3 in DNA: TGCGCCAGCAGCTCCTTGGGTAGGGGGAATGAAAAACTGTTTTTT.

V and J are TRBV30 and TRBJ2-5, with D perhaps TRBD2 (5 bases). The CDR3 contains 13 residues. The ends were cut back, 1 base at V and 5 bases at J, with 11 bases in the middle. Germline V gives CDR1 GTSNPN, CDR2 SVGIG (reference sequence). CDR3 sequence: CAWSAAEEETQYF. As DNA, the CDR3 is TGTGCCTGGAGTGCAGCGGAGGAGGAGACCCAGTACTTC.